What follows is one T cell receptor (beta chain) and its context. Its antigen is still unknown. This sample was included in a study of T cell responses to AZD1222 COVID-19 vaccine. Study-wide points: Epitopes outside B.1.351 and B.1.1.7 mutated regions reportedly drew nearly half of spike TCRs. It should be noted that donors were predominantly white British and more often female, and clonal diversity was possibly underestimated. Along spike, vaccine-associated CD4 TCRs were found throughout, with dominance at 160-218 and 743-854.

Recipients boosted at about 4 weeks or about 12 weeks are pooled. Sequencing used immunoSEQ multiplex PCR; TCRdb keeps in-frame clones, though not all of them. The sample carries over 80,000 clones, approximately 91% recorded once. This specimen was peripheral blood, taken 28 days after the second AZD1222 dose. This sequence originates from an adult who received the AZD1222 COVID-19 vaccine.

This CDR3 reads CASSPSGIPSYEQYF. DNA for the CDR3: TGTGCCAGCTCACCATCCGGGATCCCGTCCTACGAGCAGTACTTC. This sequence joins TRBV18 and TRBJ2-7; D may be TRBD2 (5 bases). The CDR3 consists of 15 residues. Germline loops: CDR1 KGHSH, CDR2 LQKENI. Trimming left V 2 bases short and J 1 base short, with 12 bases between.